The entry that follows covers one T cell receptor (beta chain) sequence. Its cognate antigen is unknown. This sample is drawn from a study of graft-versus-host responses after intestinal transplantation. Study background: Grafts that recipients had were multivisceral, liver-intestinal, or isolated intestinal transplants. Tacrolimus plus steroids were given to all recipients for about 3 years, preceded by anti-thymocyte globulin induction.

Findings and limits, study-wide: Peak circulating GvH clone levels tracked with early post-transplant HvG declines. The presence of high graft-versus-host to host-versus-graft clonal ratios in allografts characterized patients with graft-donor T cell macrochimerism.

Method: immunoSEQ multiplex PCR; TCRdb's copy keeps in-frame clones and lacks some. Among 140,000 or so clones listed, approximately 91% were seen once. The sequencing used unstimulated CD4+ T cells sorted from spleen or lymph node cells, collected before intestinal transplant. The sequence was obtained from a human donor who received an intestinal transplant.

CDR3 coding DNA: TGTGCCAGCAGTATAACAGGGGCACAGCCCCAGCATTTT. It codes for CASSITGAQPQHF. The chain links TRBV5-5 to TRBJ1-5; TRBD1 matches 7 bases. The junction had 6 bases not matched to a gene; V was cut back by 5 bases and J by 7 bases. The CDR3 sequence is 13 residues long. CDR1 is SGHKS and CDR2 is YYEKEE in the germline V gene (reference sequence).